The 28 T cell receptor beta chains below all came from one sample that was sequenced in a study of control samples from healthy donors and cancer patients. Sequencing used immunoSEQ multiplex PCR; TCRdb keeps in-frame clones, though not all of them. In all, the sample yields under 200,000 clones. Sequenced sample: blood. These receptor sequences come from a woman aged 25 to 45 in good health.

The DNA of the CDR3 is TGTGCCAGCAGCTTAGTGGGGACGACAACTAATGAAAAACTGTTTTTT. Protein product: CASSLVGTTTNEKLFF. This chain uses TRBV7-2 with TRBJ1-4; perhaps TRBD1 as D (5 bases). Germline CDR1 SGHTA, CDR2 FQGNSA. The length of the CDR3 is 16 residues. Trimming removed 1 base from V and 0 bases from J, with 9 bases in between.

The V and J genes are TRBV6-5 and TRBJ1-1; D not resolved. V shed 0 bases and J shed 1 base, with 6 bases lying between them. CDR1 and CDR2 from the germline V gene are MNHEY and SVGAGI. There are 14 residues in the CDR3. The DNA for the CDR3 is TGTGCCAGCAGTTACTCGGCTTGGAACACTGAAGCTTTCTTT. It specifies CASSYSAWNTEAFF.

The V gene is TRBV27, the J gene TRBJ1-6; D remains unclear. Trimming removed 7 bases from V and 8 bases from J, with 15 bases in between. The germline CDR1 and CDR2 sequences are MNHEY and SMNVEV (reference sequence). This CDR3 spans 14 amino acids. The chain's CDR3 is CASTEIRSDSPLHF. The CDR3 DNA reads as TGTGCCAGCACGGAGATTCGGAGCGATTCACCCCTCCACTTT.

The gene calls are TRBV6-5 and TRBJ2-1; D may be TRBD1 (5 bases). The length of the CDR3 is 13 residues. Germline CDR1 is MNHEY and CDR2 is SVGAGI. Trimming took off 2 bases at V and 13 bases at J, with 15 bases between the two ends. DNA for the CDR3: TGTGCCAGCAGTTACCCCCCCCAGGGTCAACAGTTCTTC. Amino acids: CASSYPPQGQQFF.

V usage is TRBV7-6 and J usage is TRBJ2-1, with D possibly TRBD1 on 6 matching bases. V was shortened by 4 bases and J by 2 bases, with 12 bases between the two germline ends. This CDR3 is 15 amino acids long. CDR1 is SGHVS and CDR2 is FNYEAQ in the germline V gene. The CDR3 is CASSSGVSPYNEQFF. As DNA, the CDR3 is TGTGCCAGCAGCTCAGGGGTTTCACCCTACAATGAGCAGTTCTTC.

The chain carries TRBV6-6 and TRBJ1-1; D gene uncertain. Trimming took 8 bases from V and 7 from J, leaving 11 bases between them. The CDR3 contains 11 residues. Germline lookup yields CDR1 MNHNY and CDR2 SVGAGI (reference sequence). Here the CDR3 DNA reads TGTGCCAGCGGAACGGTGCTTGAAGCTTTCTTT. Translated: CASGTVLEAFF.

The chain is built from TRBV29-1 and TRBJ2-5, with TRBD1 matching 10 bases. Germline CDR1 is SQVTM and CDR2 is ANQGSEA. The junction had 5 bases not matched to a gene; V was cut back by 7 bases and J by 6 bases. This CDR3 has 12 amino acids. DNA of the CDR3: TGCAGCGCGACAGGGGGCCGGAAGACCCAGTACTTC. Protein sequence: CSATGGRKTQYF.

The chain is built from TRBV19 and TRBJ2-7; 11 bases fit TRBD2. Germline assignment: CDR1 LNHDA and CDR2 SQIVND (reference sequence). The CDR3 totals 15 residues. Trimming cost V 8 bases and J 5 bases; bases outside gene matches: 11. The CDR3 loop is CASSITSGGRNEQYF. CDR3 coding DNA: TGTGCCAGTTCGATTACTAGCGGGGGAAGGAACGAGCAGTACTTC.

The gene calls are TRBV18 and TRBJ1-5; possible D gene TRBD1, 5 bases. The length of the CDR3 is 14 residues. Trimming cost V 2 bases and J 2 bases, with 7 bases left between them. The V gene's germline CDR1 is KGHSH and CDR2 LQKENI. CDR3 residues: CASSPGGGNQPQHF. In nucleotides, the CDR3 is TGTGCCAGCTCACCAGGGGGTGGCAATCAGCCCCAGCATTTT.

V is TRBV4-1 and J is TRBJ2-1; D gene unclear. The CDR3 is 16 amino acids. Trimming cost V 1 base and J 8 bases, with 18 bases left between them. Germline CDR1 MGHRA, CDR2 YSYEKL. CDR3 sequence reads: CASSQGTPGVPHEQFF. In nucleotides, the CDR3 is TGCGCCAGCAGCCAAGGTACGCCCGGCGTGCCTCATGAGCAGTTCTTC.

The chain uses TRBV7-9 and TRBJ1-1; D ambiguous. The CDR3 contains 13 residues. The V gene lost 5 bases and the J gene lost 7 bases, with 14 bases spanning the gap. Germline CDR1 SEHNR, CDR2 FQNEAQ (reference sequence). CDR3 DNA sequence: TGTGCCAGCAGCCCGCCATTCCGGGTTGAAGCTTTCTTT. Protein sequence: CASSPPFRVEAFF.

The J gene is TRBJ1-1, the V gene TRBV6-5; no definite D call. Germline CDR1 and CDR2: MNHEY and SVGAGI. Trimming cost V 6 bases and J 1 base, with 12 bases left between them. The CDR3 has 14 amino acids. The CDR3: CASRRVVGNTEAFF. Written as DNA, the CDR3 is TGTGCCAGCAGGAGGGTAGTGGGGAACACTGAAGCTTTCTTT.

This chain uses TRBV11-2 with TRBJ1-6; a possible D gene is TRBD1 (5 bases). CDR1 and CDR2 from the germline V gene are SGHAT and FQNNGV. V was clipped by 1 base and J by 7 bases, with 11 bases between them. This CDR3 contains 15 residues. The CDR3 sequence is CASSLAAGRNSPLHF. The CDR3 DNA is TGTGCCAGCAGCTTAGCGGCAGGGAGGAATTCACCCCTCCACTTT.

The chain carries TRBV4-1 and TRBJ1-5; D remains unclear. The CDR3 consists of 13 residues. V lost 5 bases to trimming and J lost 4 bases, with 9 bases between them. Germline CDR1 MGHRA, CDR2 YSYEKL. The CDR3 DNA is TGCGCCAGCAGCATCGTGGAGAATCAGCCCCAGCATTTT. This codes for CASSIVENQPQHF.

V gene TRBV5-4 combines with J gene TRBJ2-5; D gene ambiguous. V gave up 4 bases and J gave up 2 bases, with 12 bases separating them. The CDR3 is made up of 14 amino acids. Germline V lookup: CDR1 SGHNT, CDR2 YYREEE (reference sequence). The CDR3 here is CASSKPTRQETQYF. In DNA form, the CDR3 reads TGTGCCAGCAGCAAACCGACCCGGCAAGAGACCCAGTACTTC.

The V and J genes are TRBV6-2 or TRBV6-3 and TRBJ1-1; no reliable D call. The CDR3 contains 13 residues. Trimming took 0 bases from V and 0 from J, leaving 2 bases between them. Germline CDR1 MNHEY, CDR2 SVGEGT. The CDR3 loop reads CASSYSMNTEAFF. Written as DNA, the CDR3 is TGTGCCAGCAGTTACTCGATGAACACTGAAGCTTTCTTT.

The V and J genes are TRBV28 and TRBJ1-5; 7 bases are shared with TRBD1. Germline-derived CDR1 and CDR2 are MDHEN and SYDVKM. With 6 bases clipped from V and 2 bases from J, the junction kept 7 bases outside the gene matches. The CDR3 is made up of 15 amino acids. In DNA form, the CDR3 reads TGTGCCAGCAGCCAAAGCACAGGGGGCAATCAGCCCCAGCATTTT. This encodes CASSQSTGGNQPQHF. Drawing the rest from reference TRBV28 and TRBJ1-5, the complete variable domain is DVKVTQSSRYLVKRTGEKVFLECVQDMDHENMFWYRQDPGLGLRLIYFSYDVKMKEKGDIPEGYSVSREKKERFSLILESASTNQTSMYLCASSQSTGGNQPQHFGDGTRLSIL.

The V gene is TRBV6-6, the J gene TRBJ1-5; D is possibly TRBD1 (5 bases). This CDR3 is built from 15 residues. V lost 4 bases and J 2 bases, leaving 12 bases between the germline ends. CDR1 MNHNY and CDR2 SVGAGI come from the germline V gene (reference sequence). The CDR3 sequence is CASSLMGGGNQPQHF. Written as DNA, the CDR3 is TGTGCCAGCAGTTTAATGGGGGGGGGCAATCAGCCCCAGCATTTT.

The chain joins TRBV9 to TRBJ1-1; D not certain. The CDR3 loop spans 13 amino acids. The germline V gene has CDR1 SGDLS and CDR2 YYNGEE. Trimming took off 0 bases at V and 6 bases at J, with 9 bases between the two ends. The CDR3 sequence is CASSVGGSSEAFF. In nucleotides, the CDR3 is TGTGCCAGCAGCGTAGGAGGCTCCTCTGAAGCTTTCTTT.

The chain is built from TRBV28 and TRBJ1-4; no reliable D call. CDR1 is MDHEN, CDR2 SYDVKM, per germline. CDR3 length: 11 amino acids. Trimming shortened V by 10 bases and J by 8 bases, and 11 bases separated the two germline ends. CDR3 residues: CATSTMEKLFF. DNA for the CDR3: TGTGCCACCTCGACCATGGAAAAACTGTTTTTT.

The rearrangement uses TRBV14 and TRBJ1-5; the D gene is possibly TRBD1 (6 bases). V lost 4 bases and J lost 7, with 14 bases in between. The length of the CDR3 is 14 residues. CDR1 and CDR2 (germline): SGHDN, FVKESK. CDR3 sequence reads: CASSLQGSGQPQHF. Here the CDR3 DNA reads TGTGCCAGCAGCCTACAGGGATCCGGCCAGCCCCAGCATTTT.

The chain joins TRBV25-1 to TRBJ1-3; D gene ambiguous. The germline CDR1 and CDR2 sequences are MGHDK and SYGVNS. CDR3 size: 12 residues. Deletions cut 2 bases from V and 4 bases from J, with 3 bases between. The DNA of the CDR3 is TGTGCCAGCAGTGAAATAGGAAACACCATATATTTT. It codes for CASSEIGNTIYF.

This sequence joins TRBV4-2 and TRBJ1-2, with 11 bases lining up with TRBD1. Germline CDR1 LGHNA, CDR2 YNFKEQ. The junction had 9 bases not matched to a gene; V was cut back by 1 base and J by 5 bases. The length of the CDR3 is 17 residues. CDR3 region: CASSQGIPGTGGYGYTF. Here the CDR3 DNA reads TGTGCCAGCAGCCAAGGTATCCCTGGGACAGGGGGTTATGGCTACACCTTC.

V and J are TRBV9 and TRBJ1-3; D remains ambiguous. Germline lookup yields CDR1 SGDLS and CDR2 YYNGEE. The CDR3 spans 13 residues. V was shortened by 3 bases and J by 0 bases, with 4 bases between the two germline ends. CDR3 DNA sequence: TGTGCCAGCAGCGCAGACTCTGGAAACACCATATATTTT. This sequence encodes CASSADSGNTIYF.

The CDR3 is CASRPGRDTEAFF. As DNA, the CDR3 is TGTGCCAGCAGACCGGGACGGGACACTGAAGCTTTCTTT. V is TRBV28 and J is TRBJ1-1; D is perhaps TRBD1 (5 bases). With 6 bases removed from V and 3 bases from J, the gap between germline ends came to 11 bases. CDR3 length: 13 amino acids. Germline-derived CDR1 and CDR2 are MDHEN and SYDVKM. Full variable domain (remainder filled in from reference TRBV28 and TRBJ1-1): DVKVTQSSRYLVKRTGEKVFLECVQDMDHENMFWYRQDPGLGLRLIYFSYDVKMKEKGDIPEGYSVSREKKERFSLILESASTNQTSMYLCASRPGRDTEAFFGQGTRLTVV.

The V call is TRBV5-5, the J call TRBJ1-1, with D possibly matching TRBD1 (6 bases). Looked up from germline, CDR1 is SGHKS and CDR2 is YYEKEE (reference sequence). This CDR3 contains 15 residues. Trimming removed 1 base at V and 1 base at J, with 11 bases between. Here the CDR3 reads CASSLYGQSNTEAFF. The CDR3 DNA is TGTGCCAGCAGCTTGTACGGACAGTCGAACACTGAAGCTTTCTTT. Filled out from reference TRBV5-5 and TRBJ1-1, the complete variable domain reads DAGVTQSPTHLIKTRGQQVTLRCSPISGHKSVSWYQQVLGQGPQFIFQYYEKEERGRGNFPDRFSARQFPNYSSELNVNALLLGDSALYLCASSLYGQSNTEAFFGQGTRLTVV.

J is TRBJ1-2 and V is TRBV3-1 (or the pseudogene TRBV3-2); TRBD1 is a possible D gene (6 bases). Trimming left V 4 bases short and J 4 bases short, with 13 bases between. Germline CDR1 and CDR2: LGHDT and YNNKEL (reference sequence). The CDR3 runs to 14 residues. CDR3 loop: CASSLQGLPYGYTF. The CDR3 bases are TGTGCCAGCAGCCTACAGGGACTTCCCTATGGCTACACCTTC.

This rearrangement joins TRBV28 to TRBJ1-5; D perhaps matches TRBD1 (5 bases). CDR1 and CDR2 (germline): MDHEN, SYDVKM. Trimming left V 3 bases short and J 6 bases short, with 9 bases between. The CDR3 runs 13 residues. CDR3 nucleotides: TGTGCCAGCAGTTTTAGTAGGGGTCAGCCCCAGCATTTT. Its protein is CASSFSRGQPQHF.